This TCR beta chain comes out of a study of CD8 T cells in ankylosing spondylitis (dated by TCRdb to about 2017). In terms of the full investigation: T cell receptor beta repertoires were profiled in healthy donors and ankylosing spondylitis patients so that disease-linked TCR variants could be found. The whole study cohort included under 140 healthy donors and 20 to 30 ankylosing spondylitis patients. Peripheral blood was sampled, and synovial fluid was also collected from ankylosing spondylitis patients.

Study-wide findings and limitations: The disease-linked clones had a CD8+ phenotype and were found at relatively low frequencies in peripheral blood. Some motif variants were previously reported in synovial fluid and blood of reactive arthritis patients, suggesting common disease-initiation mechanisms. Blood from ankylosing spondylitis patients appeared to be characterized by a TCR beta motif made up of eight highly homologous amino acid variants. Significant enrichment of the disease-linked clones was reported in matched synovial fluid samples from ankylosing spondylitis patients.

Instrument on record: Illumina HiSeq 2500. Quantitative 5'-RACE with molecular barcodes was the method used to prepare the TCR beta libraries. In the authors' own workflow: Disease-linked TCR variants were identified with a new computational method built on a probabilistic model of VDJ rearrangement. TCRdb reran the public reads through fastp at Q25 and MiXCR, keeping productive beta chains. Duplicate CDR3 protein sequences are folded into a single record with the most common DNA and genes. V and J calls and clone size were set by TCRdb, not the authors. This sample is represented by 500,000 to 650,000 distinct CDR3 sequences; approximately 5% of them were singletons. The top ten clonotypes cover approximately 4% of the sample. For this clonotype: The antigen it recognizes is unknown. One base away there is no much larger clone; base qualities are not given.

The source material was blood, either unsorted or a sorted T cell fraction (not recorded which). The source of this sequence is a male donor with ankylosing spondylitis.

The sequence in DNA is TGTGCCAGCAGTGCCAGAGGGTTCAATGAAAAACTGTTTTTT. The encoded protein is CASSARGFNEKLFF. The rearrangement joined TRBV2 to TRBJ1-4; no D segment can be confidently identified. Trimming takes 4 bases from V and 5 bases from J, and the germline ends sit 11 bases apart. The CDR3 sequence holds 14 residues, the cysteine and phenylalanine included. The sequence is cut down to CDR3 DNA, 42 bases in frame from base 1. Based on the germline V gene, the CDR1 and CDR2 sequences are SNHLY and FYNNEI.